This T cell receptor beta chain was recovered during a study of T cells in Graves' hyperthyroidism and ophthalmopathy. A word on this clonotype: What it binds is unknown.

Graves' hyperthyroidism without ophthalmopathy progression within 18 months was termed stable. Each 10 ml fresh peripheral blood draw supplied the PBMCs. Germline V CDR1 and CDR2: LNHDA, SQIVND (reference sequence). The CDR3 has 12 amino acids. V was shortened by 10 bases and J by 5 bases, with 12 bases between the two germline ends. The source material, RNA transcripts, was used to amplify TCR beta CDR3 regions. The primer set for the first-round RT-PCR of the TCR CDR3 was HTBI. TCRdb re-analysed the multiplex PCR reads in MiXCR, keeping a single row per CDR3 protein. The sample lists around 600,000 distinct CDR3 sequences; 15% to 19% were seen once. Overall study findings and caveats: Most clonotypes expanded in the thyroid (above 0.001) were also present in blood.

This receptor was obtained from a woman aged 25 to 39 with Graves' hyperthyroidism. The source material was blood. The genes are TRBV19 and TRBJ1-5; weak D call: TRBD1 (5 bases). The chain's CDR3 is CATRTPHQPQHF. The CDR3 nucleotides read TGTGCCACCAGGACACCCCATCAGCCCCAGCATTTT. The full variable domain, rest sourced from reference TRBV19 and TRBJ1-5, is DGGITQSPKYLFRKEGQNVTLSCEQNLNHDAMYWYRQDPGQGLRLIYYSQIVNDFQKGDIAEGYSVSREKKESFPLTVTSAQKNPTAFYLCATRTPHQPQHFGDGTRLSIL.